This T cell receptor (beta chain) was found in a study of T cells in Graves' hyperthyroidism and ophthalmopathy. Study as a whole: At the time of initial diagnosis and before any treatment, peripheral blood was collected.

Germline V gene lookup returns CDR1 MNHEY and CDR2 SMNVEV (reference sequence). This CDR3 has 13 amino acids. V was shortened by 3 bases and J by 6 bases, with 8 bases between the two germline ends. Researchers amplified the TCR beta CDR3 regions from RNA transcripts. First-round RT-PCR with HTBI primers amplified the TCR CDR3 region. TCRdb called the multiplex PCR reads again in MiXCR, with one record for every CDR3 protein. The sample comprises roughly 160,000 distinct CDR3 sequences, 9.4% of which are singletons, and roughly a fifth rests with the top ten. Patients were excluded because of uncontrolled infection, other autoimmune disease, pregnancy or lactation. Fresh 10 ml peripheral blood yielded PBMCs. Broader study findings: From stable hyperthyroidism, ophthalmopathy was separated by a 13 V-J model.

This clonotype came up many times. Its matching antigen is unknown. This clonotype was obtained from a woman under 30 with Graves' hyperthyroidism that later progressed to Graves' ophthalmopathy. This sequence joins TRBV27 and TRBJ2-2, with no clear D. Input material: blood. The CDR3 sequence is CASSFPSSGELFF. The CDR3 DNA sequence: TGTGCCAGCAGTTTCCCCTCATCCGGGGAGCTGTTTTTT.